This is a list of T cell receptor beta chains from one sample in a study of T cells in Graves' hyperthyroidism and ophthalmopathy. Using its own MiXCR run on the multiplex PCR reads, TCRdb lists one record per CDR3 protein. The table shows almost 600,000 distinct CDR3 sequences, with just over 45% occurring only once. Sequenced material: peripheral blood or thyroid tissue (not recorded which). The receptors here all came from a woman younger than 30 with Graves' hyperthyroidism. Both conserved end residues are part of each CDR3. D genes are given only for firm matches. The size entry is marked missing in some rows and otherwise reads once, few, many or a size class.

TRBV20-1	.	TRBD1	TRBJ1-6	CSAEDGAGGSPLHF	TGCAGTGCGGAGGACGGAGCAGGGGGATCACCCCTCCACTTT
TRBV6-5	once	TRBD1	TRBJ2-1	CASSSRQGQFF	TGTGCCAGCAGCTCTAGACAGGGGCAGTTCTTC
TRBV7-2	many	TRBD2	TRBJ2-7	CASSSTSLYEQYF	TGTGCCAGCAGCTCGACTAGCCTCTACGAGCAGTACTTC
TRBV29-1	.	TRBD1	TRBJ1-4	CSVEDSDRGEKLFF	TGCAGCGTTGAAGACTCCGACAGGGGTGAAAAACTGTTTTTT
TRBV29-1	.	TRBD1	TRBJ1-2	CSVKRQGRTGGLNYGYTF	TGCAGCGTGAAAAGACAGGGGCGGACCGGGGGCCTTAACTATGGCTACACCTTC
TRBV29-1	.	TRBD1	TRBJ1-1	CSVRQGGGTANTEAFF	TGCAGCGTCCGACAGGGGGGCGGGACAGCAAACACTGAAGCTTTCTTT
TRBV20-1	.	TRBD2	TRBJ2-7	CSARLAGAREQYF	TGCAGTGCCCGACTAGCGGGAGCGCGTGAGCAGTACTTC
TRBV7-2	many	.	TRBJ2-7	CASSLGWAGPVYEQYF	TGTGCCAGCAGCTTAGGGTGGGCGGGGCCCGTCTACGAGCAGTACTTC
TRBV4-3	many	TRBD1	TRBJ2-7	CASSQDPQGTGFYEQYF	TGCGCCAGCAGCCAAGACCCTCAAGGGACAGGGTTCTACGAGCAGTACTTC
TRBV7-9	.	.	TRBJ1-2	CASLGPPGHYGYTF	TGTGCCAGCTTAGGTCCGCCAGGCCACTATGGCTACACCTTC
TRBV11-2	many	TRBD1	TRBJ2-7	CASSQGTGVSYEQYF	TGCGCCAGCAGCCAGGGAACAGGGGTATCCTACGAGCAGTACTTC
TRBV29-1	.	.	TRBJ2-3	CSVELPSDTQYF	TGCAGCGTTGAACTACCCTCAGATACGCAGTATTTT
TRBV7-9	.	.	TRBJ2-3	CASVLQGRSTDTQYF	TGTGCCAGTGTCCTTCAGGGGCGGAGCACAGATACGCAGTATTTT
TRBV6-1	many	.	TRBJ1-4	CASMGTSDNEKLFF	TGTGCCAGCATGGGTACGAGCGATAATGAAAAACTGTTTTTT
TRBV20-1	.	TRBD2	TRBJ2-5	CSARSSGLETQYF	TGCAGTGCTAGATCTAGCGGGTTGGAGACCCAGTACTTC
TRBV13	many	TRBD2	TRBJ2-7	CASSILAGEWSYEQYF	TGTGCCAGCAGCATACTAGCGGGAGAGTGGTCCTACGAGCAGTACTTC
TRBV20-1	many	TRBD2	TRBJ2-5	CSALTSGKAGETQYF	TGCAGTGCATTAACTAGCGGGAAGGCGGGAGAGACCCAGTACTTC
TRBV3-1	.	TRBD1	TRBJ1-2	CASKETGTGYGYTF	TGTGCCAGCAAAGAAACCGGGACAGGTTATGGCTACACCTTC
TRBV7-6	.	TRBD1	TRBJ1-4	CASSSGTGMVKLFF	TGTGCCAGCAGCTCTGGGACAGGGATGGTCAAACTGTTTTTT
TRBV18	.	TRBD1	TRBJ2-2	CASSPRQGQTGELFF	TGTGCCAGCTCACCGAGACAGGGTCAGACCGGGGAGCTGTTTTTT
TRBV6-5	.	.	TRBJ1-1	CASRAGTINTEAFF	TGTGCCAGCAGGGCCGGGACAATCAACACTGAAGCTTTCTTT
TRBV12-3/TRBV12-4	many	.	TRBJ1-5	CASSPTGLGPQHF	TGTGCCAGCAGCCCTACAGGGCTAGGGCCCCAGCATTTT
TRBV7-8	.	.	TRBJ2-6	CASSPRPGDGANVLTF	TGTGCCAGCAGCCCGCGCCCAGGGGATGGGGCCAACGTCCTGACTTTC
TRBV20-1	many	TRBD1	TRBJ2-7	CSARGEGQGKTYEQYF	TGCAGTGCTAGGGGCGAGGGACAGGGGAAAACCTACGAGCAGTACTTC
TRBV20-1	many	.	TRBJ2-5	CSARPGLGGETQYF	TGCAGTGCTAGACCGGGACTTGGGGGAGAGACCCAGTACTTC
TRBV4-2	few	.	TRBJ2-7	CASRNEGYEQYF	TGTGCCAGCAGAAATGAAGGGTACGAGCAGTACTTC
TRBV10-3	.	TRBD1	TRBJ1-4	CAISPGTDNENLFF	TGTGCCATCAGCCCCGGGACAGATAATGAAAATCTGTTTTTT
TRBV11-2	many	.	TRBJ2-7	CASSLDGAFTTYEQYF	TGTGCCAGCAGCTTAGATGGGGCCTTCACCACCTACGAGCAGTACTTC
TRBV18	few	TRBD2	TRBJ2-7	CASSHSSGGYEQYF	TGTGCCAGCTCACACTCTAGCGGGGGCTACGAGCAGTACTTC
TRBV20-1	.	.	TRBJ1-1	CSASSGGEEALF	TGCAGTGCTAGTAGCGGGGGGGAGGAAGCTCTCTTT
TRBV3-1	many	.	TRBJ1-4	CASSQRIGNEKLFF	TGTGCCAGCAGCCAAAGGATCGGGAATGAAAAACTGTTTTTT
TRBV19	many	TRBD1	TRBJ1-5	CASSMRGLSNQPQHF	TGTGCCAGTAGTATGAGGGGGCTGAGCAATCAGCCCCAGCATTTT
TRBV6-6	many	TRBD2	TRBJ2-7	CASSYLAGPYEQYF	TGTGCCAGCAGTTACCTAGCGGGACCCTACGAGCAGTACTTC
TRBV10-2	few	TRBD2	TRBJ2-1	CASSLAGVSYNEQFF	TGCGCCAGCAGTTTAGCGGGAGTCTCCTACAATGAGCAGTTCTTC
TRBV7-9	.	.	TRBJ1-5	CASSLAEQHEHF	TGTGCCAGCAGCTTAGCAGAACAGCACGAGCATTTT
TRBV6-1	many	.	TRBJ1-4	CASRDRGGYEKLFF	TGTGCCAGCAGGGACAGAGGGGGGTATGAAAAACTGTTTTTT
TRBV20-1	many	TRBD2	TRBJ2-2	CSARDKLAGATGELFF	TGCAGTGCTAGAGATAAACTAGCGGGAGCCACCGGGGAGCTGTTTTTT
TRBV24-1	many	TRBD2	TRBJ2-5	CATSDPTPREGMETQYF	TGTGCCACCAGTGATCCCACCCCGCGGGAGGGTATGGAGACCCAGTACTTC
TRBV2	.	.	TRBJ2-7	CASPLAESSYNEQYF	TGTGCCAGCCCCTTAGCGGAGAGCTCCTACAATGAGCAGTACTTC